This is a list of T cell receptor beta chains from one sample in a study of beta chain features in type 1 diabetes. Clones were sequenced by immunoSEQ multiplex PCR, and TCRdb holds only the in-frame ones, with some missing. The data contain hundreds of thousands of clones, 10% to 15% of them singletons. The sequencing sample was made of naive CD4+ T cells from blood. Receptors were obtained from a man between 18 and 29 years old in good health. Both conserved end residues are part of each CDR3. A D gene is named only where the DNA matches it firmly. Size is omitted from some rows. Given values are once, few, many or a class for expanded clones.

size	J	V	D	DNA	CDR3
few	TRBJ2-1	TRBV29-1	TRBD2	TGCAGCGTTGAGCGGCGGGAGGAGAATGAGCAGTTCTTC	CSVERREENEQFF
.	TRBJ2-3	TRBV7-9	.	TGTGCCAGCAGGAACCGGGGGAATACGCAGTATTTT	CASRNRGNTQYF
.	TRBJ2-1	TRBV12-5	TRBD2	TGTGCTAGTGGTTTGCCTAGCGGGAGACTCCGTGAGCAGTTCTTC	CASGLPSGRLREQFF
few	TRBJ1-2	TRBV6-1	.	TGTGCCAGCAGTGAAGGACTCAACTATGGCTACACCTTC	CASSEGLNYGYTF
few	TRBJ1-1	TRBV2	.	TGTGCCAGCCTTTCAGTAAACACTGAAGCTTTCTTT	CASLSVNTEAFF
.	TRBJ2-2	TRBV5-1	TRBD2	TGCGCCAGCAGCTTGGCCGCTAGCGGGTCGGGGGAGCTGTTTTTT	CASSLAASGSGELFF
.	TRBJ1-2	TRBV29-1	.	TGCAGCGTTGGTTTGCGGGGAGCCCGAGGTGGGTTCTATGGCTACACCTTC	CSVGLRGARGGFYGYTF
.	TRBJ2-3	TRBV10-3	TRBD2	TGTGCCCGGAGCACTAGCGGGGGGGCTGGGACGCAGTATTTT	CARSTSGGAGTQYF
.	TRBJ2-7	TRBV5-4	.	TGTGCCAGCAGCTTGGATGAGCGGTTCGGGGACGAGCAGTACTTC	CASSLDERFGDEQYF
few	TRBJ2-3	TRBV9	TRBD1	TGTGCCAGCAGCGTAGACGGACAGGGGAGCACAGATACGCAGTATTTT	CASSVDGQGSTDTQYF
few	TRBJ2-1	TRBV9	.	TGTGCCAAACGCGGGGGCGAGTGCCATGAGCAGTTCTTC	CAKRGGECHEQFF
few	TRBJ2-4	TRBV6-1	TRBD1	TGTGCCAGCAGTATGACAGGGGGACGGGACATTCAGTACTTC	CASSMTGGRDIQYF
few	TRBJ2-3	TRBV7-3	TRBD2	TGTGCCAGCGGTGCTAGCGGGAGCACAGATACGCAGTATTTT	CASGASGSTDTQYF
.	TRBJ2-5	TRBV9	.	TGTGCCAGCAGCGTAGGATACTCGTTGGGCAGTCAAGAGACCCAGTACTTC	CASSVGYSLGSQETQYF
few	TRBJ1-6	TRBV9	.	TGTGCCAGCAGCGTGTGGGAGACTTCACCCCTCCACTTT	CASSVWETSPLHF
once	TRBJ1-2	TRBV6-5	.	TGTGCCAGCAGACCCCGGACAGTTCTTTTCTATGGCTACACCTTC	CASRPRTVLFYGYTF
.	TRBJ1-1	TRBV7-9	.	TGTGCCAGCAGCTTACAGGGGAACACTGAAGCTTTCTTT	CASSLQGNTEAFF
few	TRBJ1-2	TRBV28	.	TGTGCCAGCAGAATCGGACAGTCCTATGGCTACACCTTC	CASRIGQSYGYTF
many	TRBJ2-1	TRBV29-1	.	TGCAGCGTTGAAAGGCTAGCCGATGAGCAGTTCTTC	CSVERLADEQFF
.	TRBJ2-7	TRBV7-9	.	TGTGCCAGCAGCTTAGGATGGAGGGGAACTCGCGAGCAGTACTTC	CASSLGWRGTREQYF
.	TRBJ2-7	TRBV28	TRBD2	TGTGCCAGCACAAAAAGGCCCTTTACTGGCGGGAGGTGGTACGAGCAGTACTTC	CASTKRPFTGGRWYEQYF
.	TRBJ2-5	TRBV5-6	.	TGTGCCAGCAGCTTATTCAGGTCCCAAGAGACCCAGTACTTC	CASSLFRSQETQYF
few	TRBJ1-1	TRBV29-1	.	TGCAGCGTTAAAGTTGAAGGGGAAGGGGTGAACACTGAAGCTTTCTTT	CSVKVEGEGVNTEAFF
few	TRBJ1-2	TRBV5-5	.	TGTGCCAGCAGCTTGGTCGCAGTGAACTATGGCTACACCTTC	CASSLVAVNYGYTF
few	TRBJ2-1	TRBV7-9	TRBD2	TGTGCCAGCCCCCCCTCCTTAGCGGGGGACTACAATGAGCAGTTCTTC	CASPPSLAGDYNEQFF
.	TRBJ2-7	TRBV30	TRBD2	TGTGCCTGGAGTCCGGGACTAGCGGCCTACGAGCAGTACTTC	CAWSPGLAAYEQYF
few	TRBJ2-3	TRBV7-7	.	TGTGCCAGCAGCTTAGTAGGCCACCGGGGGGATACGCAGTATTTT	CASSLVGHRGDTQYF
few	TRBJ2-7	TRBV6-5	TRBD1	TGTGCCAGCAGTTACCGCGACAGGGCCGGGCAGTACTTC	CASSYRDRAGQYF
.	TRBJ2-7	TRBV5-1	TRBD2	TGCGCCAGCAGCTTGGAACTAGCGGGAAGTGGTTCCTACGAGCAGTACTTC	CASSLELAGSGSYEQYF
few	TRBJ2-1	TRBV7-9	.	TGTGCCAGCAGCTTAGGCCAGAACAATGAGCAGTTCTTC	CASSLGQNNEQFF
.	TRBJ2-7	TRBV10-3	TRBD2	TGTGCCATCAGTGGGGCTAGCGGGAGCTGGGAATTCTACGAGCAGTACTTC	CAISGASGSWEFYEQYF